Shown below are 15 T cell receptor beta chains from a single sample sequenced in a study of Ad26.COV2.S vaccination and SARS-CoV-2 variants. TCRdb's table, derived via immunoSEQ multiplex PCR, lists solely in-frame clones and lacks some. The sample carries 360,000 or so clones, over 75% recorded once. Documented treatment: around 19 received Ad26.COV2.S at low or high dose, single or two shots; several received placebo; per-sample allocation not given. The study sampled participants on day 63 after the first vaccine or placebo injection. The source was peripheral blood, collected in a trial of Ad26.COV2.S vaccine versus placebo. Source of these receptors: a person aged 18 to 59 who received the Ad26.COV2.S COVID-19 vaccine or a placebo.

This chain links TRBV30 with TRBJ1-3; 8 bases align to TRBD1. Trimming cost V 0 bases and J 0 bases; bases outside gene matches: 4. There are 16 residues in the CDR3. Germline CDR1 reads GTSNPN; CDR2 reads SVGIG (reference sequence). The CDR3 coding sequence is TGTGCCTGGAGTGTACGGCAGGGGGCCTCTGGAAACACCATATATTTT. This sequence encodes CAWSVRQGASGNTIYF.

V usage is TRBV6-6 and J usage is TRBJ1-1; 10 bases are shared with TRBD1. The CDR3 totals 14 residues. CDR1 and CDR2 from the germline V gene are MNHNY and SVGAGI (reference sequence). The V and J ends lost 7 bases and 5 bases, in that order; junction bases with no gene match: 7. The CDR3 coding sequence is TGTGCCAGCACCTACGGGGACAGGGGAACTGAAGCTTTCTTT. Protein sequence: CASTYGDRGTEAFF.

The V call is TRBV14, the J call TRBJ2-2; D remains ambiguous. Trimming cost V 4 bases and J 3 bases, with 6 bases left between them. Per germline, CDR1 SGHDN and CDR2 FVKESK. This CDR3 is built from 13 residues. The DNA for the CDR3 is TGTGCCAGCAGCCGAGATTACACCGGGGAGCTGTTTTTT. Protein sequence: CASSRDYTGELFF.

The chain couples TRBV5-1 to TRBJ2-7; D is undetermined. In germline, CDR1 is SGHRS, CDR2 YFSETQ. This CDR3 region has 18 residues. The V and J ends lost 4 bases and 2 bases respectively, with 25 bases between them. The CDR3 DNA is TGCGCCAGCAGCCCCATCCCCACCCGAGCCCGCTTTCCCTACGAGCAGTACTTC. It encodes CASSPIPTRARFPYEQYF.

This chain links TRBV30 with TRBJ2-7, with 9 bases aligning to TRBD1. The CDR3 runs to 13 residues. Germline loops: CDR1 GTSNPN, CDR2 SVGIG (reference sequence). Losses at the gene ends were 6 bases for V and 5 bases for J; bases not matched to a gene: 8. The DNA of the CDR3 is TGTGCCTGCGGGACAGGGAAACTCCACGAGCAGTACTTC. Translating it yields CACGTGKLHEQYF.

The J gene is TRBJ1-2, the V gene TRBV5-6; maybe TRBD1 (5 bases). Germline CDR1 reads SGHDT; CDR2 reads YYEEEE. Trimming stripped 4 bases from V and 7 bases from J, with 26 bases between. CDR3 length: 17 amino acids. CDR3 region: CASSADRSGLTSGGYTF. The CDR3 coding sequence is TGTGCCAGCAGCGCGGATCGGTCAGGGTTAACTTCGGGTGGCTACACCTTC.

This clone was detected only once. V gene TRBV4-2 combines with J gene TRBJ2-5; D not resolved. Germline lookup yields CDR1 LGHNA and CDR2 YNFKEQ. The CDR3 spans 14 residues. V lost 0 bases, J lost 4 bases, and 9 bases lay in between. CDR3 nucleotide sequence: TGTGCCAGCAGCCAAGATGAAGCGATAGAGACCCAGTACTTC. It translates to CASSQDEAIETQYF.

V and J are TRBV18 and TRBJ2-7; 9 nucleotides line up with TRBD1. Germline CDR1 KGHSH, CDR2 LQKENI. CDR3 length: 16 residues. The V gene end was trimmed by 6 bases and the J gene end by 5 bases; junction bases not matched to a gene: 14. The CDR3: CASSLFPGQGNDEQYF. The DNA of the CDR3 is TGTGCCAGCTCGCTCTTCCCGGGACAGGGAAATGACGAGCAGTACTTC.

The J gene is TRBJ2-5, the V gene TRBV2; the D gene is possibly TRBD1 (5 bases). The V gene lost 7 bases and the J gene lost 2 bases, with 20 bases spanning the gap. This CDR3 is built from 16 residues. The germline V gene encodes CDR1 SNHLY and CDR2 FYNNEI. CDR3 sequence reads: CASTGQGVRRQETQYF. The CDR3 DNA reads as TGTGCCAGCACCGGGCAGGGCGTCCGTCGGCAAGAGACCCAGTACTTC.

The V call is TRBV24-1, the J call TRBJ2-1, with a weak D call TRBD1 (5 bases). This CDR3 comprises 15 residues. The V gene lost 5 bases and the J gene lost 2 bases, with 12 bases spanning the gap. CDR1 and CDR2 from the germline V gene are KGHDR and SFDVKD. CDR3 nucleotide sequence: TGTGCCACCAGTGGCCTGACAGATCCCTACAATGAGCAGTTCTTC. Protein product: CATSGLTDPYNEQFF.

V and J are TRBV7-6 and TRBJ2-3; 10 bases are shared with TRBD2. Germline V gene lookup returns CDR1 SGHVS and CDR2 FNYEAQ. Trimming took 5 bases from V and 2 from J; bases not matched to a gene: 7. This CDR3 contains 16 residues. The CDR3 spells CASSLHSGRPTDTQYF. In DNA form, the CDR3 reads TGTGCCAGCAGCCTCCATAGCGGGAGGCCCACAGATACGCAGTATTTT.

The V and J genes are TRBV28 and TRBJ1-5; possible D gene TRBD1, 5 bases. The CDR3 spans 16 residues. Trimming took off 5 bases at V and 3 bases at J, with 17 bases between the two ends. Germline values: CDR1 MDHEN, CDR2 SYDVKM. In DNA form, the CDR3 reads TGTGCCAGCAGTCCAACACAGGTCCGAAACAATCAGCCCCAGCATTTT. Translation: CASSPTQVRNNQPQHF.

This chain uses TRBV7-2 with TRBJ2-7; 9 bases are a match to TRBD2. The V segment lost 5 bases and the J segment 4 bases; nucleotides outside the gene matches: 15. Germline V gene lookup returns CDR1 SGHTA and CDR2 FQGNSA. The CDR3 consists of 17 residues. CDR3 protein: CASSLSGGLAGSYEQYF. DNA for the CDR3: TGTGCCAGCAGCCTAAGCGGGGGGCTAGCGGGGAGTTACGAGCAGTACTTC. Supplemented by reference TRBV7-2 and TRBJ2-7, the full variable domain reads GAGVSQSPSNKVTEKGKDVELRCDPISGHTALYWYRQSLGQGLEFLIYFQGNSAPDKSGLPSDRFSAERTGGSVSTLTIQRTQQEDSAVYLCASSLSGGLAGSYEQYFGPGTRLTVT.

This chain links TRBV7-2 with TRBJ1-1; D is ambiguous. Between the trimmed V and J ends, which lost 1 base and 2 bases, there was a span of 14 bases. The CDR3 is made up of 16 amino acids. Germline-derived CDR1 and CDR2 are SGHTA and FQGNSA. CDR3 DNA sequence: TGTGCCAGCAGCTTAGTAGGCTCCGGGAGAAACACTGAAGCTTTCTTT. Its translation is CASSLVGSGRNTEAFF.

This chain uses TRBV6-2 or TRBV6-3 with TRBJ2-4, with 9 bases identical to TRBD2. Germline trimming cut 6 bases from V and 7 bases from J; bases unmatched to any gene: 7. CDR1 and CDR2 from the germline V gene are MNHEY and SVGEGT. The CDR3 loop spans 14 amino acids. The CDR3 region is CASSRIAGENIQYF. The CDR3 DNA reads as TGTGCCAGCAGCCGGATAGCGGGAGAGAACATTCAGTACTTC.